These T cell receptor beta chains were read from a single sample in a study of shared clonotypes between healthy human individuals. Produced via immunoSEQ multiplex PCR; TCRdb's table is partial and in-frame only. The repertoire holds about 2.5 million clones, with roughly 90% as singletons. Sequencing used naive CD4+ T cells from PBMCs. These receptor sequences come from a man between 18 and 29 years old in good health. Some clones in this sample may be carry-over from other donors' samples. The CDR3 runs from the conserved cysteine through the conserved F or W. D genes are given only for firm matches. Clone size, where shown, is once, few, many, or a class for clones that have expanded.

size | J | D | V | CDR3 | DNA
- | TRBJ2-7 | - | TRBV5-5 | CASSLPGPYEQYF | TGTGCCAGCAGCTTGCCGGGACCCTACGAGCAGTACTTC
once | TRBJ2-7 | - | TRBV28 | CASRKDRGLGASGRDEQYF | TGTGCCAGCAGAAAAGACAGGGGGCTGGGAGCTAGCGGGAGAGACGAGCAGTACTTC
- | TRBJ2-7 | TRBD2 | TRBV5-6 | CASSLGLATSYEQYF | TGTGCCAGCAGCTTGGGACTAGCGACGTCCTACGAGCAGTACTTC
- | TRBJ1-3 | - | TRBV7-6 | CASSLAWGANSGNTIYF | TGTGCCAGCAGCTTAGCCTGGGGCGCTAACTCTGGAAACACCATATATTTT
- | TRBJ2-1 | - | TRBV11-2 | CASSPLEYSYNEQFF | TGTGCCAGCAGCCCTCTAGAGTATTCCTACAATGAGCAGTTCTTC
- | TRBJ2-3 | - | TRBV14 | CASSQLGPKGDTQYF | TGTGCCAGCAGCCAATTGGGGCCGAAAGGGGATACGCAGTATTTT
- | TRBJ2-1 | TRBD2 | TRBV5-4 | CASSSGTSGVDEQFF | TGTGCCAGCAGCTCCGGGACTAGCGGGGTCGATGAGCAGTTCTTC
- | TRBJ1-2 | - | TRBV10-3 | CASSGQGANYGYTF | TGTGCCTCCTCGGGCCAGGGAGCTAACTATGGCTACACCTTC
- | TRBJ2-7 | TRBD2 | TRBV10-3 | CAISGTSGSYEQYF | TGTGCCATCAGTGGGACTAGCGGGAGCTACGAGCAGTACTTC
- | TRBJ1-1 | TRBD1 | TRBV5-4 | CASSSGPGQGVRAFF | TGTGCCAGCAGCTCCGGACCGGGACAGGGAGTAAGGGCTTTCTTT
- | TRBJ1-5 | TRBD1 | TRBV28 | CASTQGGVLTPRPQHF | TGTGCCAGCACTCAGGGGGGGGTCCTAACCCCCCGGCCCCAGCATTTT
- | TRBJ1-2 | TRBD1 | TRBV12-5 | CASGLHRGLIYGYTF | TGTGCTAGTGGTTTACACAGGGGGTTAATATATGGCTACACCTTC
- | TRBJ2-7 | TRBD2 | TRBV7-2 | CASSLVWASGGLSYEQYF | TGTGCCAGCAGCTTAGTTTGGGCTAGCGGGGGACTCTCCTACGAGCAGTACTTC
- | TRBJ1-4 | - | TRBV30 | CAWRDPTGLSEKLFF | TGTGCCTGGAGGGACCCCACAGGGTTAAGTGAAAAACTGTTTTTT
- | TRBJ1-4 | TRBD1 | TRBV19 | CASNRQGFGDEKLFF | TGTGCCAGTAATCGACAGGGGTTCGGGGATGAAAAACTGTTTTTT
- | TRBJ2-6 | - | TRBV6-1 | CASSASDGNSGANVLTF | TGTGCCAGCAGTGCCTCGGACGGGAACTCTGGGGCCAACGTCCTGACTTTC
- | TRBJ2-1 | - | TRBV2 | CASSSGTTNEQFF | TGTGCCAGCAGCTCCGGGACGACCAATGAGCAGTTCTTC